The clone carrying this T cell receptor (beta chain) was picked up a small number of times. The antigen is not known. The study reverse transcribed the entire isolated RNA, so it sequenced expressed TCRB transcripts. Repertoires were generated with immunoSEQ multiplex PCR, while TCRdb's copy carries only in-frame clones and drops some. The sample lists fewer than 250,000 clones, 11% to 15% seen once, with around 0.026% in the top ten. The data are from a study of beta chain features in type 1 diabetes. General study findings and limits: When VDJ junctions were examined, type 1 diabetes patients showed fewer insertions and more deletions.

Unmatched junction bases numbered 3, after V lost 2 bases and J lost 2 bases. This CDR3 comprises 15 residues. The germline V gene encodes CDR1 KGHSH and CDR2 LQKENI. The clonotype was recovered from a woman between 40 and 50 years old in good health. Material for sequencing was naive CD4+ T cells from blood. V usage is TRBV18 and J usage is TRBJ2-3, with TRBD2 matching 8 bases. CDR3 nucleotides: TGTGCCAGCTCACCAGAGCGGGGGCCCACAGATACGCAGTATTTT. Translating gives CASSPERGPTDTQYF.